Listed here are 23 T cell receptor beta chains from one sample, sequenced in a study of cytomegalovirus exposure and HLA in healthy donors. Profiled with immunoSEQ multiplex PCR; TCRdb holds only in-frame clones, not every one. The repertoire holds roughly 75,000 clones, nearly 95% seen once, with over 2% in the top ten. The specimen was PBMCs. The receptors were sampled from a woman younger than 30 in good health and CMV-seronegative.

This clone was seen a single time. J is TRBJ2-2 and V is TRBV12-5; 13 bases fit TRBD2. The J segment lost 8 bases and the V segment lost 4 bases, leaving 7 bases of the junction unmatched. The CDR3 sequence is 16 residues long. The V gene's germline CDR1 is LGHNT and CDR2 FRNRAP. CDR3 residues: CASGSGLAGDRGELFF. CDR3 nucleotides: TGTGCTAGTGGTTCCGGACTAGCGGGGGATCGAGGGGAGCTGTTTTTT.

This chain joins TRBV6-1 and TRBJ2-1; 11 bases are a match to TRBD2. Unmatched junction bases numbered 4, after V lost 5 bases and J lost 4 bases. The CDR3 is 15 residues long. Germline V CDR1 and CDR2: MNHNS, SASEGT. CDR3 region: CASSTSGGAYNEQFF. The CDR3 DNA follows: TGTGCCAGCAGTACTAGCGGGGGAGCTTACAATGAGCAGTTCTTC.

The table lists this clone with a count of one. The chain has TRBV7-9 and TRBJ2-3; D gene uncertain. Germline assignment: CDR1 SEHNR and CDR2 FQNEAQ (reference sequence). This CDR3 spans 16 amino acids. With 0 bases removed from V and 2 bases from J, the gap between germline ends came to 12 bases. The CDR3 bases are TGTGCCAGCAGCTTAGCTATGGGCAGAAACACAGATACGCAGTATTTT. The encoded protein is CASSLAMGRNTDTQYF.

Only one count was recorded for this clone. V is TRBV7-9 and J is TRBJ1-2; TRBD1 matches 7 bases. Germline lookup yields CDR1 SEHNR and CDR2 FQNEAQ (reference sequence). The CDR3 runs 13 residues. V lost 5 bases and J lost 3; bases outside the gene matches: 3. CDR3 protein: CASSPGQYYGYTF. For the CDR3, the DNA is TGTGCCAGCAGCCCGGGACAGTACTATGGCTACACCTTC.

On this clone itself: One junction end does not reproduce the germline sequence, and a read error may be involved. Other DNA sequences in the same sample also yield this CDR3. The V call is TRBV4-1, the J call TRBJ2-7; tentatively, D is TRBD1 (6 bases). CDR1 and CDR2 (germline): MGHRA, YSYEKL. This CDR3 is 15 amino acids long. For the CDR3, the DNA is TGCGCCAGCAGCCAAGCCCCTGGACAGAACTACGAACAGTACTTC. Its protein is CASSQAPGQNYEQYF.

This clone appeared a single time. The V gene is TRBV6-6, the J gene TRBJ1-6; a possible D gene is TRBD1 (6 bases). Looked up from germline, CDR1 is MNHNY and CDR2 is SVGAGI (reference sequence). The CDR3 is 15 amino acids. V was pared by 1 base and J by 9 bases, with 13 bases between. CDR3 region: CASSYFDRISSPLHF. CDR3 coding DNA: TGTGCCAGCAGTTACTTTGACAGGATTAGTTCACCCCTCCACTTT.

This rearrangement joins TRBV10-3 to TRBJ2-3; TRBD2 is a possible D gene (7 bases). CDR3 length equals 13 residues. With 3 bases removed from V and 6 bases from J, the gap between germline ends came to 10 bases. Germline values: CDR1 ENHRY, CDR2 SYGVKD. The CDR3 DNA reads TGTGCCATCAGTGAAGGGGGGGTGGATACGCAGTATTTT. This codes for CAISEGGVDTQYF.

The chain links TRBV5-1 to TRBJ2-2, with TRBD1 matching over 7 bases. The J segment lost 6 bases and the V segment lost 4 bases, leaving 6 bases of the junction unmatched. CDR1 SGHRS and CDR2 YFSETQ come from the germline V gene. This CDR3 is built from 14 residues. The CDR3 spells CASSPQGRPGELFF. CDR3 DNA: TGCGCCAGCAGCCCACAGGGGCGTCCCGGGGAGCTGTTTTTT.

This clone was detected once. V is TRBV19 and J is TRBJ1-3; no definite D call. V was pared by 5 bases and J by 1 base, with 9 bases between. Germline V gene lookup returns CDR1 LNHDA and CDR2 SQIVND (reference sequence). The CDR3 runs 14 residues. Written as DNA, the CDR3 is TGTGCCAGTAGTTTGGGCATATCTGGAAACACCATATATTTT. It translates to CASSLGISGNTIYF.

This chain links TRBV9 with TRBJ2-5; TRBD2 aligns across 7 bases. The CDR3 consists of 15 residues. Trimming at V came to 0 bases and at J to 5 bases, leaving 7 bases not matched to a gene. Germline CDR1 is SGDLS and CDR2 is YYNGEE. The CDR3 sequence is CASSVGTSRLETQYF. In nucleotides, the CDR3 is TGTGCCAGCAGCGTAGGGACTAGTCGTCTGGAGACCCAGTACTTC.

The chain uses TRBV9 and TRBJ2-5, with TRBD2 matching 9 bases. V shed 1 base, J shed 5 bases, and the junction held 6 bases outside the gene matches. The germline gives CDR1 SGDLS, CDR2 YYNGEE. CDR3 size: 15 residues. CDR3 protein: CASSVIAGGQETQYF. CDR3 nucleotide sequence: TGTGCCAGCAGCGTAATTGCGGGGGGGCAGGAGACCCAGTACTTC.

The rearrangement joins TRBV5-1 to TRBJ2-7; 7 nucleotides align to TRBD2. Germline assignment: CDR1 SGHRS and CDR2 YFSETQ. The CDR3 runs 17 residues. V shed 2 bases, J shed 6 bases, and the junction held 17 bases outside the gene matches. Written as DNA, the CDR3 is TGCGCCAGCAGCTTCTCTCTGCGGGAGACGGGCCCCCTCGAGCAGTACTTC. Amino acids: CASSFSLRETGPLEQYF.

The chain couples TRBV2 to TRBJ2-1; tentatively, D is TRBD2 (6 bases). CDR3 length equals 19 residues. The germline V and J ends were trimmed by 6 bases and 0 bases, with 24 bases remaining between them. Germline CDR1 is SNHLY and CDR2 is FYNNEI. The CDR3 sequence is CASSTRRGLSGVSYNEQFF. The CDR3 coding sequence is TGTGCCAGCAGCACCCGAAGGGGACTGTCCGGGGTCTCCTACAATGAGCAGTTCTTC.

This chain uses TRBV29-1 with TRBJ1-1; 8 bases agree with TRBD1. The CDR3 covers 15 residues. Germline CDR1 SQVTM, CDR2 ANQGSEA. J gave up 3 bases and V 8 bases, and 14 bases lay outside the gene matches. CDR3 residues: CSHRQGPLKYTEAFF. CDR3 bases: TGCAGCCACAGACAGGGGCCACTAAAGTACACTGAAGCTTTCTTT.

J is TRBJ2-7 and V is TRBV18; 10 nucleotides line up with TRBD1. The CDR3 length is 13 residues. Germline CDR1 is KGHSH and CDR2 is LQKENI. The V and J ends lost 3 bases and 7 bases, in that order; junction bases with no gene match: 3. CDR3 sequence: CASSPGTGEEQYF. CDR3 DNA sequence: TGTGCCAGCTCACCGGGGACAGGGGAGGAGCAGTACTTC.

The chain is built from TRBV18 and TRBJ2-1, with 10 bases aligning to TRBD1. CDR1 is KGHSH, CDR2 LQKENI, per germline. The length of the CDR3 is 19 residues. The junction had 21 bases not matched to a gene; V was cut back by 6 bases and J by 7 bases. The CDR3 DNA reads as TGTGCCAGCTCTCTCGTTGAGACAGGGGGCTTACTCAACTTTAATGAGCAGTTCTTC. As protein: CASSLVETGGLLNFNEQFF.

The chain is built from TRBV6-5 and TRBJ2-7; 7 positions agree with TRBD1. CDR1 and CDR2 from the germline V gene are MNHEY and SVGAGI. The CDR3 contains 13 residues. After removal of 2 bases from V and 2 bases from J, the junction contained 0 bases not matched to a gene. In nucleotides, the CDR3 is TGTGCCAGCAGTTACACAGGGGCCTACGAGCAGTACTTC. Translated, it gives CASSYTGAYEQYF.

The V and J genes are TRBV5-6 and TRBJ1-2, with unresolved D. Germline V lookup: CDR1 SGHDT, CDR2 YYEEEE. Trimming left V 3 bases short and J 7 bases short, with 16 bases between. This CDR3 is built from 14 residues. The CDR3 bases are TGTGCCAGCAGCTGGGCGGGGAGCGGCTTTGGCTACACCTTC. Translation gives CASSWAGSGFGYTF. Drawing the rest from reference TRBV5-6 and TRBJ1-2, the complete variable domain is DAGVTQSPTHLIKTRGQQVTLRCSPKSGHDTVSWYQQALGQGPQFIFQYYEEEERQRGNFPDRFSGHQFPNYSSELNVNALLLGDSALYLCASSWAGSGFGYTFGSGTRLTVV.

The rearrangement uses TRBV27 and TRBJ1-1; TRBD1 aligns across 10 bases. Looked up from germline, CDR1 is MNHEY and CDR2 is SMNVEV (reference sequence). V dropped 2 bases and J dropped 5; count of bases not matched to a gene: 14. This CDR3 spans 18 amino acids. Written as DNA, the CDR3 is TGTGCCAGCAGTTTAGGGAGACAGGGGGCCGGTAAAAGGACTGAAGCTTTCTTT. Amino acids: CASSLGRQGAGKRTEAFF.

This rearrangement joins TRBV18 to TRBJ1-6, with D tentatively TRBD1 (5 bases). V was cut by 5 bases and J by 3 bases, with 23 bases left in between. Germline V CDR1 and CDR2: KGHSH, LQKENI. The CDR3 extends over 19 amino acids. The CDR3 nucleotides read TGTGCCAGCTCAAAGACGGGACTGATAAGCTTAGACTATAATTCACCCCTCCACTTT. This gives the protein CASSKTGLISLDYNSPLHF.

The V gene is TRBV6-1, the J gene TRBJ1-1; no firm D call. This CDR3 spans 13 amino acids. V lost 4 bases and J lost 7, with 13 bases in between. The germline CDR1 and CDR2 sequences are MNHNS and SASEGT. This CDR3 is CASSGVVRDEAFF. CDR3 bases: TGTGCCAGCAGTGGGGTGGTACGGGATGAAGCTTTCTTT.

This sequence joins TRBV19 and TRBJ2-1; TRBD2 might be the D (6 bases). Trimming stripped 3 bases from V and 2 bases from J, with 23 bases between. This CDR3 has 19 amino acids. Germline V gene data show CDR1 as LNHDA and CDR2 as SQIVND (reference sequence). The CDR3 reads CASSMGSGPGFGPYNEQFF. The CDR3 DNA reads TGTGCCAGTAGTATGGGTAGCGGACCGGGTTTCGGCCCCTACAATGAGCAGTTCTTC.

The rearrangement links TRBV5-1 to TRBJ1-1; no firm D call. CDR1 is SGHRS and CDR2 is YFSETQ in the germline V gene. The CDR3 totals 15 residues. Trimming removed 1 base from V and 1 base from J, with 11 bases in between. CDR3 DNA sequence: TGCGCCAGCAGCTTGAATGGAGCGTGGAACACTGAAGCTTTCTTT. Translation: CASSLNGAWNTEAFF.